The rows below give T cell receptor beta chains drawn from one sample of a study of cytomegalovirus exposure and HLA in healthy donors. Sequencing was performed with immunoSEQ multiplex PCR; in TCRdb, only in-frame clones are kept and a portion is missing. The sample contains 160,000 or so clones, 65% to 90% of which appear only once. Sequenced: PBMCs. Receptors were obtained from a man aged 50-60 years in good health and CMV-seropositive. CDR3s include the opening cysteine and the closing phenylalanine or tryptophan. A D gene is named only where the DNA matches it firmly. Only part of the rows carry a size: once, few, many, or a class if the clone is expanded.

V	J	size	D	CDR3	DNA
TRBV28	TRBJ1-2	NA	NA	CASSRSGAGYTF	TGTGCCAGCAGTCGATCGGGTGCTGGCTACACCTTC
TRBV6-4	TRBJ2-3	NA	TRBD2	CASSSTGGHTDTQYF	TGTGCCAGCAGTTCAACGGGGGGGCACACAGATACGCAGTATTTT
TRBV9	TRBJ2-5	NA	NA	CASSAQIGGRIGETQYF	TGTGCCAGCAGCGCCCAGATAGGAGGGAGAATTGGAGAGACCCAGTACTTC
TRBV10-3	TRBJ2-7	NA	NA	CAISDQTGTYEQYF	TGTGCCATCAGTGACCAGACGGGAACCTACGAGCAGTACTTC
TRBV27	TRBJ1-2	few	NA	CASSYAGNYGYTF	TGTGCCAGCAGTTATGCAGGGAACTATGGCTACACCTTC
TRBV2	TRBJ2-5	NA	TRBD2	CASSTTSGRAGETQYF	TGTGCCAGCAGTACGACTAGCGGGAGGGCCGGAGAGACCCAGTACTTC
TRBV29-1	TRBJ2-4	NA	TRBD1	CSGVGTGRNIQYF	TGCAGCGGGGTAGGGACAGGCCGAAACATTCAGTACTTC
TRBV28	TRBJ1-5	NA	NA	CASSPGTPSNQPQHF	TGTGCCAGCAGTCCCGGGACACCAAGCAATCAGCCCCAGCATTTT
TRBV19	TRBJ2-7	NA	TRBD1	CASSTGQGYEQYF	TGTGCCAGTAGTACGGGACAGGGTTACGAGCAGTACTTC
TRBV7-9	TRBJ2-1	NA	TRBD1	CASSLDRQDNEQFF	TGTGCCAGCAGCTTGGACAGGCAGGACAATGAGCAGTTCTTC
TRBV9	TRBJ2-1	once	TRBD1	CASSQDRGPSYNEQFF	TGTGCCAGCAGCCAAGACAGGGGACCCTCCTACAATGAGCAGTTCTTC
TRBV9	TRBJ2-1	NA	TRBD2	CASSVVSGGGWNEQFF	TGTGCCAGCAGCGTAGTTAGCGGCGGGGGGTGGAATGAGCAGTTCTTC
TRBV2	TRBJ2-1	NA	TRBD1	CASLRDRGYNEQFF	TGTGCCAGCCTCCGGGACAGGGGTTACAATGAGCAGTTCTTC
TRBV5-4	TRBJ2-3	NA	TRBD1	CASSTTGGAGDTQYF	TGTGCCAGCAGTACAACAGGGGGCGCAGGAGATACGCAGTATTTT
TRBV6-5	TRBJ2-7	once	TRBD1	CASRTGTGSYEQYF	TGTGCCAGCAGAACCGGGACAGGGTCTTACGAGCAGTACTTC
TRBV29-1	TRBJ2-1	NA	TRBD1	CSVDGQGVWDEQFF	TGCAGCGTTGATGGGCAGGGGGTCTGGGATGAGCAGTTCTTC
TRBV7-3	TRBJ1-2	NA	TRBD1	CASSAGQGRGYGYTF	TGTGCCAGCAGCGCCGGACAGGGGCGCGGCTATGGCTACACCTTC
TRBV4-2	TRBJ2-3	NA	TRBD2	CASSQDTSGTDTQYF	TGTGCCAGCAGCCAAGATACTAGCGGCACAGATACGCAGTATTTT
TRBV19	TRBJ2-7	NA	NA	CASSIDRDNEQYF	TGTGCCAGTAGTATAGATCGAGATAACGAGCAGTACTTC
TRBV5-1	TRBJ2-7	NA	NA	CASSLLLRDTPYEQYF	TGCGCCAGCAGCTTGTTACTCCGGGACACACCCTACGAGCAGTACTTC
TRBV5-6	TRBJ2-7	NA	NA	CASSRRGLEQYF	TGTGCCAGCAGCCGGAGGGGCCTCGAGCAGTACTTC
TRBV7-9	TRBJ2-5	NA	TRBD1	CASSLQTGGLETQYF	TGTGCCAGCAGCTTACAGACAGGGGGCCTGGAGACCCAGTACTTC